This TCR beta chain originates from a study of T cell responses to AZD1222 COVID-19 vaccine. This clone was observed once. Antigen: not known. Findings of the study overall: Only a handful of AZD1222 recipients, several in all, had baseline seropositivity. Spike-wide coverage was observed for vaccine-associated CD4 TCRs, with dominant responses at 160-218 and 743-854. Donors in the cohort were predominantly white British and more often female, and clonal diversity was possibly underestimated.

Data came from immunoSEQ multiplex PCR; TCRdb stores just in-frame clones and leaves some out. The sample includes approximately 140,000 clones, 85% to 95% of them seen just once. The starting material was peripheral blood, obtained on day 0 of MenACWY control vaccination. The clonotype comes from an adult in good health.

The chain's CDR3 is CAISETSGRTEQFF. The DNA of the CDR3 is TGTGCCATCAGTGAGACTAGCGGGAGGACTGAGCAGTTCTTC. This chain uses TRBV10-3 with TRBJ2-1, with TRBD2 matching 12 bases. V shed 2 bases and J 9 bases; nucleotides not matched to a gene: 2. The V gene's germline CDR1 is ENHRY and CDR2 SYGVKD. The CDR3 sequence is 14 residues long.